Listed below are T cell receptor beta chains from one sample, sequenced in a study of cytomegalovirus exposure and HLA in healthy donors. Clones were read by immunoSEQ multiplex PCR, and TCRdb kept only the in-frame ones, dropping some. The ten most abundant clones cover about 0.83% of a sample with 70,000 or so clones. The specimen was PBMCs. Receptor source: a boy aged 5 to 17 in good health and CMV-seronegative. CDR3s include the opening cysteine and the closing phenylalanine or tryptophan.

j_gene: TRBJ2-1; v_gene: TRBV7-9; CDR3aa: CASNPRGGDEQFF
j_gene: TRBJ1-3; v_gene: TRBV6-1; CDR3aa: CASSGLDRDASGNTIYF
j_gene: TRBJ1-1; v_gene: TRBV7-9; CDR3aa: CASSLAWGHTEAFF
j_gene: TRBJ1-6; v_gene: TRBV4-1; CDR3aa: CASSQGGQGGSPLHF
j_gene: TRBJ2-3; v_gene: TRBV5-1; CDR3aa: CASSLEGLAVHTQYF
j_gene: TRBJ2-1; v_gene: TRBV6-5; CDR3aa: CASSNQPYGGNEQFF
j_gene: TRBJ2-1; v_gene: TRBV9; CDR3aa: CASSAGTGRVYEQFF
j_gene: TRBJ2-5; v_gene: TRBV1; CDR3aa: CTSSQFPPPCYGTGDGETQYF
j_gene: TRBJ1-1; v_gene: TRBV5-6; CDR3aa: CASSRRQGRDMNTEAFF
j_gene: TRBJ2-5; v_gene: TRBV9; CDR3aa: CASSVGLAGGETQYF
j_gene: TRBJ1-1; v_gene: TRBV5-1; CDR3aa: CASSFTFTGANTEAFF
j_gene: TRBJ1-1; v_gene: TRBV30; CDR3aa: CAWSEGRGNTEAFF
j_gene: TRBJ1-6; v_gene: TRBV30; CDR3aa: CAWSSLSTYNSPLHF
j_gene: TRBJ1-2; v_gene: TRBV5-1; CDR3aa: CASSPDMQGYTF
j_gene: TRBJ2-7; v_gene: TRBV2; CDR3aa: CASSELWGQDSYEQYF
j_gene: TRBJ1-2; v_gene: TRBV5-1; CDR3aa: CASSTQQSYGYTF
j_gene: TRBJ1-6; v_gene: TRBV15; CDR3aa: CATSRGGILYNSPLHF
j_gene: TRBJ2-1; v_gene: TRBV7-3; CDR3aa: CASSSPSNIGLAGTSYNEQFF
j_gene: TRBJ2-3; v_gene: TRBV6-1; CDR3aa: CASADRAPDTQYF
j_gene: TRBJ2-1; v_gene: TRBV11-3; CDR3aa: CASSLGSSYNEQFF
j_gene: TRBJ2-1; v_gene: TRBV6-5; CDR3aa: CASAKTGTSGGEQFF
j_gene: TRBJ2-1; v_gene: TRBV7-9; CDR3aa: CASSFLVWTSGYNEQFF
j_gene: TRBJ1-1; v_gene: TRBV7-2; CDR3aa: CASSLTSGKHTEAFF
j_gene: TRBJ2-5; v_gene: TRBV5-1; CDR3aa: CASSFLSGGTQETQYF
j_gene: TRBJ2-5; v_gene: TRBV7-6; CDR3aa: CASSLQLRETQYF
j_gene: TRBJ2-1; v_gene: TRBV14; CDR3aa: CASSPRTSGRLEQFF
j_gene: TRBJ1-2; v_gene: TRBV5-1; CDR3aa: CASGQDRDYGYTF
j_gene: TRBJ1-1; v_gene: TRBV5-6; CDR3aa: CASSQSGTDKNTEAFF
j_gene: TRBJ1-4; v_gene: TRBV5-5; CDR3aa: CASSLPPGTANEKLFF
j_gene: TRBJ1-4; v_gene: TRBV18; CDR3aa: CASSIDGGHEKLFF
j_gene: TRBJ2-5; v_gene: TRBV6-1; CDR3aa: CASSREDSAPETQYF
j_gene: TRBJ2-1; v_gene: TRBV29-1; CDR3aa: CSVALVLSSNEQFF
j_gene: TRBJ1-5; v_gene: TRBV11-2; CDR3aa: CASSPGTGNQPQHF
j_gene: TRBJ1-1; v_gene: TRBV7-9; CDR3aa: CASSRRENTEAFF
j_gene: TRBJ2-7; v_gene: TRBV18; CDR3aa: CASSPPGLSYEQYF
j_gene: TRBJ2-2; v_gene: TRBV4-3; CDR3aa: CASSQKQGGGELFF
j_gene: TRBJ1-2; v_gene: TRBV2; CDR3aa: CASRETGTNYGYTF
j_gene: TRBJ1-1; v_gene: TRBV4-1; CDR3aa: CASSQGGGKRNEAFF
j_gene: TRBJ2-3; v_gene: TRBV5-4; CDR3aa: CASSGTRDRVTDTQYF
j_gene: TRBJ2-5; v_gene: TRBV19; CDR3aa: CASSIRTGRGETQYF
j_gene: .; v_gene: TRBV6-1; CDR3aa: CASKRLEGGEQYF
j_gene: TRBJ1-2; v_gene: TRBV29-1; CDR3aa: CSVGGGGSGYGYTF
j_gene: TRBJ2-3; v_gene: TRBV6-5; CDR3aa: CASSWGVGQGTDTQYF
j_gene: TRBJ2-3; v_gene: TRBV5-1; CDR3aa: CASRGQVTSPGDTQYF
j_gene: TRBJ1-4; v_gene: TRBV4-2; CDR3aa: CASSPIGGSPNEKLFF
j_gene: TRBJ1-2; v_gene: TRBV19; CDR3aa: CASSYGQGDGYTF
j_gene: TRBJ2-5; v_gene: TRBV4-1; CDR3aa: CASSPLRGTTQETQYF
j_gene: TRBJ2-6; v_gene: TRBV6-5; CDR3aa: CASQNSGANVLTF